The sample holds many counts of the clone carrying this TCR beta chain. Its antigen is still unknown. This record belongs to a study of T-cell reconstitution after alpha-beta-depleted transplantation in children. Regarding the study as a whole: At the one-year point after transplant, T-cell counts and TCRbeta diversity were found to come mostly from T cells that had been newly produced.

Unique molecular identifiers featured in how the TCRbeta library was prepared. MiXCR was run by TCRdb on the PCR reads, yielding one entry per CDR3 protein. The table shows hundreds of thousands of distinct CDR3 sequences, with roughly 14% occurring only once. The CDR3 is 13 amino acids. Trimming took off 6 bases at V and 3 bases at J, with 15 bases between the two ends. The germline V gene has CDR1 SQVTM and CDR2 ANQGSEA. The origin of this receptor is a girl aged 2-10 years with congenital amegakaryocytic thrombocytopenia, due to receive a stem cell transplant. The input for sequencing was PBMCs, taken before TCRalphabeta/CD19-depleted stem cell transplant. The rearrangement uses TRBV29-1 and TRBJ2-7; D is possibly TRBD2 (6 bases). This chain's CDR3 is CSVGTPGIYEQYF. CDR3 sequence (DNA): TGCAGCGTCGGGACTCCGGGGATCTACGAGCAGTACTTC.